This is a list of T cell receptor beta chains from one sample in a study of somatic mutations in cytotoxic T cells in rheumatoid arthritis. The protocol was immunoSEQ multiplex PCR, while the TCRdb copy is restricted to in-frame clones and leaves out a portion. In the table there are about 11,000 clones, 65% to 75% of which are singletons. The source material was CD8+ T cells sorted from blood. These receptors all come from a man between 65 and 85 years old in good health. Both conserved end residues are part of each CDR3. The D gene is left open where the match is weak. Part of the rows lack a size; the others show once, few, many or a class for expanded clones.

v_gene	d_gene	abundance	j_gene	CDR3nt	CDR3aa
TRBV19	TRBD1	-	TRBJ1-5	TGTGCCAGTAGTCCCGACAGGGGCCAGCCCCAGCATTTT	CASSPDRGQPQHF
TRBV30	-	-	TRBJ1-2	TGTGCCTGGAGCGCGACATGGGGGGGGACCTTTAGGGATGACTATGGCTACACCTTC	CAWSATWGGTFRDDYGYTF
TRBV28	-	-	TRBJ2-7	TGTGCCAGCGGGTATGTGGGGGTATACGAGCAGTACTTC	CASGYVGVYEQYF
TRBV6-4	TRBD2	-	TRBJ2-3	TGTGCCAGCAGACCCACTAGCGACACAGATACGCAGTATTTT	CASRPTSDTDTQYF
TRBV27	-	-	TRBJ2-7	TGTGCCAGCAGTCAGGGGAGCCACGAGCAGTACTTC	CASSQGSHEQYF
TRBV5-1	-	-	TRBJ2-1	TGCGCCAGCAGCGCAGGGACCGGTTACAATGAGCAGTTCTTC	CASSAGTGYNEQFF
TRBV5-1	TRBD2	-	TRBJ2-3	TGCGCCAGCAGCCCGACGGGACTAGCGGATAGCACAGATACGCAGTATTTT	CASSPTGLADSTDTQYF
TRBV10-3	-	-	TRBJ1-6	TGTGCCATCAGCCCGGAGGGGAATAATTCACCCCTCCACTTT	CAISPEGNNSPLHF
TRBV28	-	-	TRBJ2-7	TGTGCCAGCAGTTCGCCTATCACCGTCGGCAGAAACACCTACGAGCAGTACTTC	CASSSPITVGRNTYEQYF
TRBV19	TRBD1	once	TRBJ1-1	TGTGCCAGTAGCAGGGGGACCTGGGAGAACACTGAAGCTTTCTTT	CASSRGTWENTEAFF
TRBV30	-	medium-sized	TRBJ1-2	TGTGCCTGGAGTGCAGGGTTTCGTGGTGGCTACACCTTC	CAWSAGFRGGYTF
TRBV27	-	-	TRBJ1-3	TGTGCCAGCAGTCTGGACGGATCTGGAAACACCATATATTTT	CASSLDGSGNTIYF
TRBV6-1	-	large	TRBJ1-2	TGTGCCAGCAGCCGAGGAACAGGGCGTATGGATCGCTACACCTTC	CASSRGTGRMDRYTF
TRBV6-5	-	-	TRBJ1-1	TGTGCCAGCTATCGGGAGATGGGGTTTAGTACTGAAGCTTTCTTT	CASYREMGFSTEAFF
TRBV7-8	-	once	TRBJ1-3	TGTGCCAGCAGTCCCGTGGGAGGGACGTCTGGAAACACCATATATTTT	CASSPVGGTSGNTIYF
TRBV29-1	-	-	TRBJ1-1	TGCAGCGTTGAGGCGGGAAGTGGCGGGAGGTCTAGCGGGAGCACTGAAGCTTTCTTT	CSVEAGSGGRSSGSTEAFF
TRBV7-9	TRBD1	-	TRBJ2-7	TGTGCCAGCGTGGGACAGGACTACGAGCAGTACTTC	CASVGQDYEQYF
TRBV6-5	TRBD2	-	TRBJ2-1	TGTGCCAGCGCGTTCGGACTAGAGGTCAATGAGCAGTTCTTC	CASAFGLEVNEQFF
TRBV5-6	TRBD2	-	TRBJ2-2	TGTGCCAGCAGGGGCGCTAGCGGAAACACCGGGGAGCTGTTTTTT	CASRGASGNTGELFF
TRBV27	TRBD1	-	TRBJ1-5	TGTGCCAGCAGACCACAGGGGGGCAATCAGCCCCAGCATTTT	CASRPQGGNQPQHF
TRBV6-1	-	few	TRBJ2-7	TGTGCCGGCCGGGACGGGAACTCCTACGAGCAGTACTTC	CAGRDGNSYEQYF
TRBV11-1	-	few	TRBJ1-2	TGTGCCAGCAGCTTAGCGGCGGGAGGCTACACCTTC	CASSLAAGGYTF
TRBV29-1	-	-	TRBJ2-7	TGCAGCGCTCGGGCCTCCTACGAGCAGTACTTC	CSARASYEQYF
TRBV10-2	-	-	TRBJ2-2	TGCGCCAGCAGTGAGTGGGGGGGCAGTCCCGGGGAGCTGTTTTTT	CASSEWGGSPGELFF
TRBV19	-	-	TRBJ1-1	TGTGCCAGTAGTACCCAGGCAGGGATTGACACTGAAGCTTTCTTT	CASSTQAGIDTEAFF
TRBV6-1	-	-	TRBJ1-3	TGTGCCAGCAGTGAAGAGCTCTACTCTGGAAACACCATATATTTT	CASSEELYSGNTIYF
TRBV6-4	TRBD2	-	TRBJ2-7	TGTGCCAGCAGTGACTCTAGCGGGGGGGCCTACGAGCAGTACTTC	CASSDSSGGAYEQYF
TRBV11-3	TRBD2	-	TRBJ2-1	TGTGCCAGCAGCACAACTAGCGGGGGGGTCAATGAGCAGTTCTTC	CASSTTSGGVNEQFF